This T cell receptor beta chain was found in a study of naive and memory T cell subsets (dated by TCRdb to about 2017). Regarding the study in general: Sorted naive and memory T cell subsets from peripheral blood were analyzed in the study using a UMI-based, open-source pipeline for TCR alpha and beta sequencing. The results of the functional CMV T cell responses matched the IgG serology results in every case. RNA was DNase-treated and reverse transcribed with TCR constant-region primers, mostly using SuperScript III.

Library generation was performed with UMI-ligation and nested PCR. The beta constant-region primer was an equimolar mix of two oligonucleotides covering both TRBC1 and TRBC2. A single-stranded oligonucleotide carrying the SP2 primer and a 12-nucleotide UMI was ligated to the 3' end of the cDNA by T4 RNA ligase 1. The ligated cDNA went through four rounds of PCR with nested alpha and beta constant-region primers together with the SP2 primer. The ligation reaction was incubated at 16°C for about 18-24 hours. PCR2 was typically performed as a SYBR Green qPCR and was stopped at a predetermined threshold so that over-amplification was prevented. Apart from the first purification, every purification step used Agencourt AMPure XP magnetic beads. Libraries were quantified by Qubit and checked on a TapeStation, with a main peak expected near 650 bp. The pooled libraries were sequenced on an Illumina MiSeq using v2 2x251 paired-end kits, which usually yielded roughly 0.85-2.1 million reads per sample. Each sample library was pooled at about 4.4 nM, and about 5-7.5% PhiX was included to improve cluster recognition. Turning to the authors' computational methods: V and J genes were assigned to Demultiplexor-processed FASTQ reads by Decombinator through tag matching, with a single base-pair mismatch being allowed. Collapsinator relied on UMIs to fix sequencing errors as well as frequency errors caused by PCR heterogeneity. CDR3Translator translated TCRs and extracted CDR3s from the conserved cysteine to the FGXG phenylalanine, flagging non-productive sequences. Gini, Shannon entropy and inverse Simpson indices were calculated on repertoires that had been subsampled to equal numbers of UMI-defined TCRs. Power-law fits to clonotype abundance distributions were performed by maximum likelihood within the linear range. On one naive CD8 sample, the pipeline and MIGEC gave similar UMI counts, unique TCR numbers and clonal distributions. Repertoires were searched for around 7,300 CMV-associated CDR3 sequences compiled from VDJdb and a published dataset. TCRdb passed the public sequencing reads through fastp at Q25 and MiXCR, retaining productive beta sequences. Every distinct CDR3 protein forms one entry, paired with its most common genes and DNA. The V and J calls follow TCRdb's processing rather than the paper's. The sample table records about 90,000 distinct CDR3 sequences; 7% to 7.5% of these occur just once. The top ten constitute roughly 1.6% of the sample.

A remark on this clonotype: Its specific antigen is unknown. Base qualities are not at hand, and no much larger clone is one base apart.

Findings and caveats that apply to the study as a whole: The repertoire findings for the naive and memory subsets could not be validated, as no ground truth was available. Each clonotype was defined as a single alpha or beta chain sequence rather than as a paired alpha/beta receptor. RNA-based TCR counts may be influenced by expression changes linked to T cell activation and differentiation. Gini index rose and Shannon and inverse Simpson diversity fell from naive through CM, EM and EMRA in both CD4 and CD8 cells. The abundance of TCRs followed a power law with an exponent that differed between naive and memory subsets yet stayed consistent across the three individuals. Following error correction, more than 95% of naive TCR sequences occurred only once, which made naive abundance distributions much steeper than those of memory subsets.

Separate amplification of TCR alpha and beta chain libraries was performed from the second PCR step onward. CMV status of each donor was established by measuring IFNgamma production from CD4+ T cells after fresh PBMCs were stimulated overnight with CMV viral lysate. CD4 T cells were positively selected using Miltenyi beads, after which CD8 T cells were positively selected from the CD4-negative fraction. Cells were stained for CD3, CD4, CD8, CD45RA, CD27 and a live/dead dye and were sorted on a BD Aria II into four subsets based on CD45RA and CD27. Blood came from three healthy volunteers, each fractionated into CD4 and CD8 T cells and then into four differentiation subsets. About 120 ml of peripheral blood was taken from each donor, and PBMC were separated by density-gradient centrifugation on Ficoll-Paque PLUS. Sorted cells were lysed in RLT buffer, and RNA was extracted with a Qiagen RNeasy kit and stored at -80°C.

The CDR3 has 16 amino acids, counting the end cysteine and phenylalanine. Only the CDR3 DNA is retained, 48 bases long and in frame from the first base. Taken from the germline V gene (reference sequence), the CDR1 and CDR2 loops are DFQATT and SNEGSKA. Trimming accounts for 5 bases at V and 2 bases at J, while the number of junction bases matched to no gene is 11. The chain joins TRBV20-1 to TRBJ2-5, with 10 bases aligning to TRBD2. The sequenced sample consisted of central memory CD4+ T cells from blood. What the cell subset or site label conveys for this sample: central memory, CD45RA- CD27+. This clonotype was sampled from a human donor in good health. At the DNA level, the sequence is TGCAGTGCTCAACGATACCTAGCGGGGGAACAAGAGACCCAGTACTTC. Translated, it gives CSAQRYLAGEQETQYF.